This T cell receptor beta chain was documented in a study of neurological immune-mediated disorders (dated by TCRdb to between 2018 and 2021). The study in broad terms: Peripheral blood TCR-beta repertoires from HTLV-I-associated myelopathy (HAM/TSP) patients, multiple sclerosis patients and healthy controls were compared by UMI-based sequencing. The 90 to 110 TCR-beta libraries covered PBMC samples along with longitudinal samples, technical triplicates, and paired sorted CD4+ and CD8+ T-cell subsets. The cohort was made up of 65 to 75 subjects, consisting of 15 or so HAM/TSP patients, 34 multiple sclerosis patients and 20 healthy controls. General conclusions and limits of the study: TCR clonal expansion was highest in HAM/TSP patients and lowest in MS patients, with MS patients falling below even healthy controls. No identical CDR3 amino acid sequences were shared among expanded clones across subjects, suggesting private TCR-beta repertoires in all groups.

Blood bank volunteers in Maryland, USA served as the healthy controls. Sorted-subset TCR libraries were prepared from about a million sorted CD4+ or CD8+ T cells. Peripheral blood was subjected to Ficoll-Hypaque density gradient centrifugation to isolate PBMCs, which were then cryopreserved in liquid nitrogen. Paired sorted CD4+ and CD8+ subsets came from healthy controls, HAM/TSP patients and MS patients. Clipping removes 3 bases from V and 7 bases from J, with 9 as the unmatched junction base count. Including the terminal cysteine and phenylalanine, the CDR3 comprises 14 residues. Only the CDR3 DNA is retained, 42 bases long and in frame from the first base. The CDR1 and CDR2 encoded by the germline V gene are SGHRS and YFSETQ. Many counts were recorded for this clonotype. The clone's antigen remains unknown. Base qualities are not provided; no much larger clone lies one nucleotide away. To synthesize cDNA, template-switch 5'RACE was performed with a primer carrying a 10-nucleotide random unique molecular identifier so that each TCR transcript was tagged. Every sequencing run yielded over 190 million TCR-beta sequences covering 15-18 subjects. The RNeasy kit was used for extraction of total RNA. TCR-beta VDJ regions were amplified with primers for the TCR constant region and the 5'RACE anchor, using the KAPA Real-time Library Amplification kit. Sample indexes and Illumina adaptors were added in a first PCR, after which library yield was increased in a second PCR. After Ampure bead purification, the roughly 650 bp TCR product was size-selected on a 2% E-gel SizeSelection system. Before pooling, libraries had their quality checked on a Bioanalyzer, their concentration measured with Qubit, and their quantity determined with the Kapa Library Quantification kit. An Illumina HiSeq 2500 was used to sequence the libraries paired-end at 2 x 150 bp. To increase sequence diversity, 25-30% phiX was spiked into each library pool. From the authors' description of their analysis: The quality-filtered reads were processed with the UMI-based MiGEC pipeline, whose error correction step removed more than 80% of the raw TCR sequences. IMGT germline references were used for aligning VDJ genes, and each clonotype was defined as a unique CDR3 amino acid sequence together with its V-J genes. Clonal expansion, Shannon diversity, and CDR3 relatedness (CalcPairwiseDistances, ClusterSamples) were evaluated with VDJtools, and phylogenetic trees were built with CLCbio workbench. Clones with at least 8 unique UMIs were defined as expanded, with this threshold being based on coefficient-of-variation modelling across technical triplicates. TCRdb reprocessed the public reads (quality trimming at Q25 with fastp, clone calling with MiXCR) and kept in-frame beta chains. A single entry per CDR3 protein holds the most common genes and DNA from its merged rows. TCRdb assigned the V and J calls; the authors' analysis was not used. This sample gives 44,000 or so distinct CDR3 sequences in total; about 6% of them show up just once. The ten largest clones capture about 0.57% of the sample.

The sample consisted of CD4+ T cells from blood. The TCR originated in a woman aged 35 to 49 in good health. The rearranged chain carries TRBV5-1 and TRBJ2-7; TRBD1 lines up with 8 middle nucleotides. In nucleotides, the sequence is TGCGCCAGCAGCTACTCCCAGGGGGCCCGGGAGCAGTACTTC. Its protein product is CASSYSQGAREQYF.